This is a list of T cell receptor beta chains from one sample in a study of blood T cell repertoires in COVID-19. The method was immunoSEQ multiplex PCR; TCRdb's version includes in-frame clones alone and lacks a portion of them. The data show about 280,000 clones, with over 75% seen just once and approximately 5.1% held by the top ten. Sequencing used peripheral blood. The receptors were sampled from a middle-aged man with active or convalescent COVID-19. Both conserved end residues are part of each CDR3. D genes are given only for firm matches. The size field is filled for only some rows; it gives once, few, many or a size class.

d_call | clone_size | j_call | v_call | cdr3_aa | cdr3_nt
TRBD2 | NA | TRBJ2-3 | TRBV3-1/TRBV3-2 | CASSALAGGSTDTQYF | TGTGCCAGCAGCGCACTAGCGGGGGGGAGCACAGATACGCAGTATTTT
TRBD2 | NA | TRBJ2-5 | TRBV19 | CASSSSGGLQETQYF | TGTGCCAGTAGTTCCTCGGGGGGGCTCCAAGAGACCCAGTACTTC
TRBD2 | NA | TRBJ2-5 | TRBV5-1 | CASSARTSGETQYF | TGCGCCAGCAGCGCACGGACTAGCGGAGAGACCCAGTACTTC
TRBD2 | NA | TRBJ2-1 | TRBV19 | CASSRRVFASGFGEQFF | TGTGCCAGTAGTAGAAGGGTGTTTGCTAGCGGCTTCGGGGAGCAGTTCTTC
TRBD2 | NA | TRBJ2-1 | TRBV4-1 | CASSLTSGTYNEQFF | TGCGCCAGCAGCCTCACTAGCGGGACCTACAATGAGCAGTTCTTC
NA | NA | TRBJ2-1 | TRBV7-9 | CASSFLLGPYNEQFF | TGTGCCAGCAGCTTTCTTTTGGGGCCCTACAATGAGCAGTTCTTC
TRBD1 | NA | TRBJ2-6 | TRBV3-1/TRBV3-2 | CASSPGQAAGANVLTF | TGTGCCAGCAGCCCGGGACAGGCTGCTGGGGCCAACGTCCTGACTTTC
TRBD1 | NA | TRBJ2-4 | TRBV5-4 | CASSLRTGGPQLAKNIQYF | TGTGCCAGCAGCTTACGGACAGGGGGCCCCCAACTAGCCAAAAACATTCAGTACTTC
TRBD2 | once | TRBJ2-2 | TRBV7-2 | CASSGWLAGGGTGELFF | TGTGCCAGCAGCGGGTGGCTAGCGGGAGGAGGTACCGGGGAGCTGTTTTTT
NA | NA | TRBJ2-7 | TRBV4-1 | CASSQGTLSYEQYF | TGCGCCAGCAGCCAAGGGACACTATCCTACGAGCAGTACTTC
TRBD1 | NA | TRBJ1-1 | TRBV5-1 | CASSNTGGTEAFF | TGCGCCAGCAGCAATACAGGGGGCACTGAAGCTTTCTTT
TRBD1 | once | TRBJ1-6 | TRBV9 | CASSFGPGQGTNSPLHF | TGTGCCAGCAGCTTCGGACCGGGACAGGGGACGAATTCACCCCTCCACTTT
TRBD2 | NA | TRBJ2-3 | TRBV2 | CASSYRLAGRTDTQYF | TGTGCCAGCAGCTACCGACTAGCGGGACGCACAGATACGCAGTATTTT
NA | NA | TRBJ2-7 | TRBV11-2 | CASSFGLSSYEQYF | TGTGCCAGCAGCTTCGGACTGTCCTCCTACGAGCAGTACTTC
NA | NA | TRBJ1-5 | TRBV19 | CASSIDAGNQPQHF | TGTGCCAGTAGTATAGACGCCGGGAACCAGCCCCAGCATTTT
NA | NA | TRBJ1-1 | TRBV7-9 | CASSLVGEAFF | TGTGCCAGCAGCCTAGTCGGTGAAGCTTTCTTT
NA | NA | TRBJ2-4 | TRBV12-3/TRBV12-4 | CASRGGFKNIQYF | TGTGCCAGCAGGGGGGGTTTCAAAAACATTCAGTACTTC
TRBD2 | NA | TRBJ2-7 | TRBV24-1 | CARGRLNLLAGVQEQYF | TGTGCCCGAGGGCGGCTCAACCTACTAGCGGGAGTGCAAGAGCAGTACTTC
NA | NA | TRBJ1-5 | TRBV28 | CASSVTGQKHQPQHF | TGTGCCAGCAGTGTAACGGGACAAAAACATCAGCCCCAGCATTTT
TRBD1 | NA | TRBJ1-1 | TRBV2 | CASHLLGTGTEAFF | TGTGCCAGCCACTTGTTAGGGACAGGCACTGAAGCTTTCTTT
NA | NA | TRBJ1-5 | TRBV5-5 | CASNMGGPGQPQHF | TGTGCCAGCAATATGGGGGGGCCCGGTCAGCCCCAGCATTTT
TRBD1 | once | TRBJ1-6 | TRBV5-6 | CASSRGTGSYNSPLHF | TGTGCCAGCAGCCGGGGGACAGGCTCCTATAATTCACCCCTCCACTTT
TRBD1 | NA | TRBJ1-2 | TRBV4-1 | CASSQGTGNYGYTF | TGCGCCAGCAGCCAAGGGACAGGGAACTATGGCTACACCTTC
TRBD1 | few | TRBJ1-6 | TRBV6-5 | CASSNSGTGDSPLHF | TGTGCCAGCAGTAACTCCGGGACAGGGGACTCACCCCTCCACTTT
TRBD1 | NA | TRBJ1-1 | TRBV19 | CASNWVGTGGAEAFF | TGTGCCAGTAATTGGGTCGGGACAGGTGGTGCTGAAGCTTTCTTT
NA | NA | TRBJ2-1 | TRBV4-2 | CASSRDGGNEQFF | TGTGCCAGCAGTCGGGACGGAGGGAATGAGCAGTTCTTC
TRBD2 | NA | TRBJ2-1 | TRBV30 | CAWSLPGTRSFF | TGTGCCTGGAGTCTGCCCGGGACTAGATCGTTCTTC
TRBD2 | NA | TRBJ2-3 | TRBV30 | CAWRGEGDTQYF | TGTGCCTGGCGCGGGGAGGGGGATACGCAGTATTTT
TRBD1 | few | TRBJ1-1 | TRBV7-2 | CASSLVDRDGEAFF | TGTGCCAGCAGCTTAGTGGACAGGGACGGGGAAGCTTTCTTT
TRBD1 | NA | TRBJ1-1 | TRBV7-2 | CASSPTRTGGEAFF | TGTGCCAGCAGCCCGACCAGGACAGGGGGCGAAGCTTTCTTT
TRBD1 | few | TRBJ1-2 | TRBV12-3/TRBV12-4 | CASRLGQAPRYTF | TGTGCCAGCAGGCTGGGACAGGCCCCCCGCTACACCTTC
TRBD2 | NA | TRBJ2-7 | TRBV29-1 | CSGREGSYEQYF | TGCAGCGGGAGGGAGGGCTCCTACGAGCAGTACTTC
TRBD2 | NA | TRBJ2-5 | TRBV5-1 | CASGEGGAQETQYF | TGCGCCAGCGGGGAGGGCGGAGCCCAAGAGACCCAGTACTTC
NA | NA | TRBJ2-7 | TRBV9 | CARRRPPGVYEQYF | TGTGCCAGGCGCCGTCCTCCAGGGGTCTACGAGCAGTACTTC
NA | NA | TRBJ2-7 | TRBV7-9 | CASRRGEVGEQYF | TGTGCCAGCAGGCGAGGAGAAGTTGGCGAGCAGTACTTC
TRBD2 | once | TRBJ2-4 | TRBV5-5 | CASSAQTSGKNIQYF | TGTGCCAGCAGCGCGCAGACTAGCGGGAAAAACATTCAGTACTTC
NA | NA | TRBJ2-7 | TRBV5-6 | CASSLVGTPYEQYF | TGTGCCAGCAGCTTGGTCGGGACTCCCTACGAGCAGTACTTC
NA | NA | TRBJ1-4 | TRBV7-9 | CASSPRRYNEKLFF | TGTGCCAGCAGCCCCCGGAGGTATAATGAAAAACTGTTTTTT
TRBD1 | once | TRBJ1-6 | TRBV28 | CASSPGDREFPPLHF | TGTGCCAGCAGCCCTGGGGACAGGGAGTTTCCACCCCTCCACTTT
TRBD1 | NA | TRBJ1-5 | TRBV10-3 | CAISDRTGLNQPQHF | TGTGCCATCAGTGACCGGACAGGACTAAATCAGCCCCAGCATTTT
TRBD2 | NA | TRBJ2-7 | TRBV11-2 | CASSLGRLAGAYEQYF | TGTGCCAGCAGCTTAGGTCGACTAGCGGGAGCCTACGAGCAGTACTTC
NA | once | TRBJ1-2 | TRBV3-1/TRBV3-2 | CASSQRTDTNYGYTF | TGTGCCAGCAGCCAACGGACAGATACTAACTATGGCTACACCTTC
NA | once | TRBJ2-7 | TRBV11-1 | CASSLVQDASYEQYF | TGTGCCAGCAGCTTAGTACAGGACGCCTCCTACGAGCAGTACTTC
NA | many | TRBJ1-6 | TRBV4-2 | CASSQPSSYNSPLHF | TGTGCCAGCAGCCAACCGAGCTCCTATAATTCACCCCTCCACTTT
NA | NA | TRBJ2-4 | TRBV12-3/TRBV12-4 | CASSRDRGIQYF | TGTGCCAGCAGCCGGGACCGGGGGATTCAGTACTTC
NA | NA | TRBJ1-6 | TRBV2 | CASCIGETYNSPLHF | TGTGCCAGCTGTATTGGAGAGACCTATAATTCACCCCTCCACTTT
TRBD1 | NA | TRBJ1-3 | TRBV7-9 | CASSLGTGSFSGNTIYF | TGTGCCAGCAGCTTAGGGACAGGCTCCTTCTCTGGAAACACCATATATTTT
NA | NA | TRBJ2-1 | TRBV6-2/TRBV6-3 | CASSLKNEQFF | TGTGCCAGCAGCCTAAAAAATGAGCAGTTCTTC
NA | NA | TRBJ2-1 | TRBV4-3 | CASSQESAGEQFF | TGCGCCAGCAGCCAAGAATCCGCGGGGGAGCAGTTCTTC
NA | few | TRBJ1-1 | TRBV21-1 | CASSKALTGLCLTTEAFF | TGTGCCAGCAGCAAAGCGCTTACAGGTCTTTGCCTCACTACTGAAGCTTTCTTT
NA | NA | TRBJ1-5 | TRBV28 | CASRKYRAQPQHF | TGTGCCAGCAGGAAGTACAGGGCACAGCCCCAGCATTTT
NA | NA | TRBJ2-1 | TRBV18 | CASSPGGGTSYNEQFF | TGTGCCAGCTCACCGGGCGGCGGGACTTCCTACAATGAGCAGTTCTTC
TRBD1 | NA | TRBJ1-2 | TRBV25-1 | CATTGDYGYTF | TGTGCCACCACAGGGGACTATGGCTACACCTTC